This T cell receptor (beta chain) is from a study of post-analysis software for immune sequencing data. For the study at large: Clinical courses comprised relapsing-remitting, secondary progressive and progressive-relapsing multiple sclerosis.

Concerning this clonotype: Its specificity is unknown.

Tagging with unique molecular identifiers was a feature of the TCR beta cDNA libraries. TCRdb analysed the PCR reads with MiXCR anew, one entry per CDR3 protein. This table has about 800,000 distinct CDR3 sequences, 30% appearing once. CDR3 length equals 12 residues. CDR1 is SGHRS and CDR2 is YFSETQ in the germline V gene. V was clipped by 4 bases and J by 11 bases, with 15 bases between them. Broader study findings: Normalized Chao1 diversity in multiple sclerosis patients fell significantly below that of controls. Patients showed TRBV5-6, TRBV5-1 and TRBV20-1 among 4 or 5 TRBV segments more frequent than in controls.

This TCR came from a girl aged 5-17 years with multiple sclerosis. The V gene is TRBV5-1, the J gene TRBJ2-5; D may be TRBD1 (5 bases). Specimen: blood. The CDR3 DNA follows: TGCGCCAGCAGCATCGGCAGGGTTGAGCAGTACTTC. This translates into CASSIGRVEQYF.